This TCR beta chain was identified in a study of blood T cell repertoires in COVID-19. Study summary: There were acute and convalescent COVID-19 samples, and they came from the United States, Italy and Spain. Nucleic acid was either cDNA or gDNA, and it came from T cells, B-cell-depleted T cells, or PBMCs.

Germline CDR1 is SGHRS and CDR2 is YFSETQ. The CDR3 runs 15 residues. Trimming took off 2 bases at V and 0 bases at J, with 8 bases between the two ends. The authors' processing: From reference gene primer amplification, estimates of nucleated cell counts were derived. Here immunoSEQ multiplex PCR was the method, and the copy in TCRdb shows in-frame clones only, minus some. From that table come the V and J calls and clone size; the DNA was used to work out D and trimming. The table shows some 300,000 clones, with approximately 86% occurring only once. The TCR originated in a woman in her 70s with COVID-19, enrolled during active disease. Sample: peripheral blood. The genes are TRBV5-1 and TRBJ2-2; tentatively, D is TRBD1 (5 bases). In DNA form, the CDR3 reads TGCGCCAGCAGCTTCGTGGGGCCGAACACCGGGGAGCTGTTTTTT. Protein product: CASSFVGPNTGELFF.